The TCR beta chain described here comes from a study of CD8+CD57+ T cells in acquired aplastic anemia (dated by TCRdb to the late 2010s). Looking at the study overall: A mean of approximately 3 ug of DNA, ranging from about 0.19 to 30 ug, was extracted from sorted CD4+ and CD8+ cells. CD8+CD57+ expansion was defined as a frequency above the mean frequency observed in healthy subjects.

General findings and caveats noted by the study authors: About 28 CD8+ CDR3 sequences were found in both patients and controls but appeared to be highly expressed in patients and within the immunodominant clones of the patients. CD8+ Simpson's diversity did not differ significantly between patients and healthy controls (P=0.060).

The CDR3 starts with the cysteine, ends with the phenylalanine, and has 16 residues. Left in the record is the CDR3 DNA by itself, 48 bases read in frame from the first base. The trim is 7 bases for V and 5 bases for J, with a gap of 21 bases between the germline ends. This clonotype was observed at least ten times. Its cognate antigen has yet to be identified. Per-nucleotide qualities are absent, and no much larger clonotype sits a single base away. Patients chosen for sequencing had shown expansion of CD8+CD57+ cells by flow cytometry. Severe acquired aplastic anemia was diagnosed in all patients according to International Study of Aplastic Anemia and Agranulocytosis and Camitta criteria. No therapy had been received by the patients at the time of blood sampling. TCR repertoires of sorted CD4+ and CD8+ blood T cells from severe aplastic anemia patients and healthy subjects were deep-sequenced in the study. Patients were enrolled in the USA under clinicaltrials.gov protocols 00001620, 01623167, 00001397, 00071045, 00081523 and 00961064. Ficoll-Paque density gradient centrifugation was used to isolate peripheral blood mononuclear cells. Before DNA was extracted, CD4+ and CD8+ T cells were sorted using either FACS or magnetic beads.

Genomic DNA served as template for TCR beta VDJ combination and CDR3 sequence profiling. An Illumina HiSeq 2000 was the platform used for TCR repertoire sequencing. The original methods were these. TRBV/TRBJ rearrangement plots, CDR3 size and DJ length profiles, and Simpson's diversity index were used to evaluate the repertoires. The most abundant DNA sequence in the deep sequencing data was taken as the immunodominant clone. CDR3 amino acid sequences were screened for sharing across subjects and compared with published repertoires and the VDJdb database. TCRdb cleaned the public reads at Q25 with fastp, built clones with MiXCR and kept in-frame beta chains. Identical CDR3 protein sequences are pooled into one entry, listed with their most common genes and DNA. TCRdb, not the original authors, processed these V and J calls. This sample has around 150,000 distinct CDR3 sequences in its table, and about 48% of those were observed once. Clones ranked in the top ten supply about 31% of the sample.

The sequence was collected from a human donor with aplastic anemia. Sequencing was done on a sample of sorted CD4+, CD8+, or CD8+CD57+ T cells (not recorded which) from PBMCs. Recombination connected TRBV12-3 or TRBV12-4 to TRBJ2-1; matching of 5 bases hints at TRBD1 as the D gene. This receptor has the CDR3 CASTMPPQGSHNEQFF. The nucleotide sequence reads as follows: TGTGCCAGCACCATGCCCCCCCAGGGCAGCCACAATGAGCAGTTCTTC.